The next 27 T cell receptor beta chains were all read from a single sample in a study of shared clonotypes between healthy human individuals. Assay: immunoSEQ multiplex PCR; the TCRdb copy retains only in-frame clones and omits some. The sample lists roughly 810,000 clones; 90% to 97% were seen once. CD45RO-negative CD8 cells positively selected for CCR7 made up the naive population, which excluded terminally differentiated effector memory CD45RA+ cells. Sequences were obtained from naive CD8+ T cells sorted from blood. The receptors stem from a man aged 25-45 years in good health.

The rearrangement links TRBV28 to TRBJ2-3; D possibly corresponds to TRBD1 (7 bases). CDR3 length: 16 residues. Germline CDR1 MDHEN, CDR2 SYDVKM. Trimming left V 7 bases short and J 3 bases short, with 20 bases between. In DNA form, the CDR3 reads TGTGCCAGCACCTTGCCGGCAGGGGGGAATACAGATACGCAGTATTTT. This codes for CASTLPAGGNTDTQYF.

CDR3 DNA: TGCGCCAGCAGCTTGAGGCCAGGGGGCGCGGATACGCAGTATTTT. Translation: CASSLRPGGADTQYF. This sequence joins TRBV5-1 and TRBJ2-3; 8 bases align to TRBD1. Germline lookup yields CDR1 SGHRS and CDR2 YFSETQ. J was trimmed by 6 bases and V by 1 base; bases with no gene match: 7. This CDR3 comprises 15 residues.

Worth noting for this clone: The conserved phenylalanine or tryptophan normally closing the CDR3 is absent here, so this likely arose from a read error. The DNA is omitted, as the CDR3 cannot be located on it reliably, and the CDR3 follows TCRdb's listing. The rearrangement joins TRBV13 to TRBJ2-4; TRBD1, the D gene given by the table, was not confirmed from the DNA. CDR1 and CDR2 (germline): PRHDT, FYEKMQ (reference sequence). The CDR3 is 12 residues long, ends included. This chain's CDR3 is CASSEVTRDTYL.

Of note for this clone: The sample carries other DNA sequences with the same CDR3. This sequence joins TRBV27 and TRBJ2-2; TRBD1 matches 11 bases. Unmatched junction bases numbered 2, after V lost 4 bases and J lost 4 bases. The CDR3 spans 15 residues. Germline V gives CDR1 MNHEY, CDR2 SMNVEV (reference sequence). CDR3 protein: CASSSGTGGTGELFF. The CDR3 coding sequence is TGTGCCAGCAGTTCCGGGACAGGGGGCACCGGGGAGCTGTTTTTT.

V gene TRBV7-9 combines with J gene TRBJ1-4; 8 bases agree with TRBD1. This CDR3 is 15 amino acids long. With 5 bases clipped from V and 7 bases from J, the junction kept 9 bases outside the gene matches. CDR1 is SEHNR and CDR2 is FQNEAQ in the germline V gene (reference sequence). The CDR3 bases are TGTGCCAGCAGCCTCGACAGGGGAGGCAGTGAAAAACTGTTTTTT. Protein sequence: CASSLDRGGSEKLFF. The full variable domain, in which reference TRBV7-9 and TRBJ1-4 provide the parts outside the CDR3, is DTGVSQNPRHKITKRGQNVTFRCDPISEHNRLYWYRQTLGQGPEFLTYFQNEAQLEKSRLLSDRFSAERPKGSFSTLEIQRTEQGDSAMYLCASSLDRGGSEKLFFGSGTQLSVL.

CDR3 in amino acids: CSVESGGTVDNEQFF. CDR3 nucleotide sequence: TGCAGCGTTGAGTCGGGGGGGACAGTCGACAATGAGCAGTTCTTC. This chain links TRBV29-1 with TRBJ2-1; TRBD2 is a possible D gene (8 bases). This CDR3 region has 15 residues. The V end was cut by 3 bases, the J end by 5 bases, with 17 bases between. The germline gives CDR1 SQVTM, CDR2 ANQGSEA.

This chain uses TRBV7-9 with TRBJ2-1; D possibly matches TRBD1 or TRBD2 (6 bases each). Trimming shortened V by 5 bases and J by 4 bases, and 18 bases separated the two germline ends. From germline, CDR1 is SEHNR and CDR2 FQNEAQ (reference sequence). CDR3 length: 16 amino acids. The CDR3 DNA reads TGTGCCAGCAGCCTGAGGGACAAAGGGAGGTACAATGAGCAGTTCTTC. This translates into CASSLRDKGRYNEQFF.

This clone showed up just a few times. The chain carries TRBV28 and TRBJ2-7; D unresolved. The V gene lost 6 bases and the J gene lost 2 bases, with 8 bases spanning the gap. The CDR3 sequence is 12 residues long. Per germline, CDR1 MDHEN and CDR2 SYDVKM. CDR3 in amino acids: CASSHDTYEQYF. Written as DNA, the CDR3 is TGTGCCAGCAGCCACGACACCTACGAGCAGTACTTC. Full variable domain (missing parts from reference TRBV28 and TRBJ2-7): DVKVTQSSRYLVKRTGEKVFLECVQDMDHENMFWYRQDPGLGLRLIYFSYDVKMKEKGDIPEGYSVSREKKERFSLILESASTNQTSMYLCASSHDTYEQYFGPGTRLTVT.

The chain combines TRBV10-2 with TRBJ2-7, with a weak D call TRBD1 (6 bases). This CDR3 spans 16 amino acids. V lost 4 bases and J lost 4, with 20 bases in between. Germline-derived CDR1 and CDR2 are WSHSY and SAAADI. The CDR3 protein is CASSVSGAGERYEQYF. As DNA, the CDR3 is TGCGCCAGCAGTGTATCAGGGGCTGGGGAGAGATACGAGCAGTACTTC.

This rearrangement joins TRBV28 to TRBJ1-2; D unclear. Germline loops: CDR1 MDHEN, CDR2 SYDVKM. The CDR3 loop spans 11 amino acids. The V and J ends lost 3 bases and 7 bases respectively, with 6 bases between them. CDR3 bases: TGTGCCAGCAGTTTTGTAAGTGGCTACACCTTC. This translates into CASSFVSGYTF.

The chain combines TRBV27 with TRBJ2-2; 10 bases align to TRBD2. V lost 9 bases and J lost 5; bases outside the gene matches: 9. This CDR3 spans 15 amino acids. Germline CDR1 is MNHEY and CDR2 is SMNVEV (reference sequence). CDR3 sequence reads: CASRIAGGATGELFF. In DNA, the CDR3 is TGTGCCAGTAGGATAGCGGGAGGTGCAACCGGGGAGCTGTTTTTT.

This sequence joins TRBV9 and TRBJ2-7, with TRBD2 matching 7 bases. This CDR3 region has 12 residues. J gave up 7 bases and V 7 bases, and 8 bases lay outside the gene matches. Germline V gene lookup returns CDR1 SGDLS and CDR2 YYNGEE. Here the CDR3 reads CASGSGAGEQYF. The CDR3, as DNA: TGTGCCAGCGGAAGTGGAGCGGGGGAGCAGTACTTC.

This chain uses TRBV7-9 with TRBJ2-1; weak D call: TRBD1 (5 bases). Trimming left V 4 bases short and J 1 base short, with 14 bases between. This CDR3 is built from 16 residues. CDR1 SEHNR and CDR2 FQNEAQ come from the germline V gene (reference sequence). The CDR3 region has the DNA TGTGCCAGCAGCTCCACAACAGGCCCTTCCTACAATGAGCAGTTCTTC. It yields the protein CASSSTTGPSYNEQFF.

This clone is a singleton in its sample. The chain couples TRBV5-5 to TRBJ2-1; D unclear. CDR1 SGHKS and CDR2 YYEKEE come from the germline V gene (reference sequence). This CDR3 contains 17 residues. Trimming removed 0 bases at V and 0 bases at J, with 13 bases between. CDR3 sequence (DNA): TGTGCCAGCAGCTTGGCCGACCACCTGAGCTCCTACAATGAGCAGTTCTTC. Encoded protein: CASSLADHLSSYNEQFF. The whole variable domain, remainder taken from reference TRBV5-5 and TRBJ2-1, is DAGVTQSPTHLIKTRGQQVTLRCSPISGHKSVSWYQQVLGQGPQFIFQYYEKEERGRGNFPDRFSARQFPNYSSELNVNALLLGDSALYLCASSLADHLSSYNEQFFGPGTRLTVL.

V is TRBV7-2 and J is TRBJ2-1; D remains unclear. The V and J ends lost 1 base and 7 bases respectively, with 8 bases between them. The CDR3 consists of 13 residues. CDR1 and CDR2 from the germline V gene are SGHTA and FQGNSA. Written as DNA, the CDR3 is TGTGCCAGCAGCTTAGATCCCGTAAATGAGCAGTTCTTC. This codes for CASSLDPVNEQFF.

The CDR3 loop is CASSDSPNSNQPQHF. The CDR3 DNA sequence: TGTGCCAGCAGTGACAGTCCAAATAGCAATCAGCCCCAGCATTTT. This sequence joins TRBV27 and TRBJ1-5; TRBD1 might be the D (5 bases). The V gene lost 5 bases and the J gene lost 0 bases, with 11 bases spanning the gap. The CDR3 contains 15 residues. The germline CDR1 and CDR2 sequences are MNHEY and SMNVEV (reference sequence).

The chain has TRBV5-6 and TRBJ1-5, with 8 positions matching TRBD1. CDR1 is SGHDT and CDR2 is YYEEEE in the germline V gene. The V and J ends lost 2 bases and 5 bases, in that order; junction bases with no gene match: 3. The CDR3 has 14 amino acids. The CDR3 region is CASSFGTGDQPQHF. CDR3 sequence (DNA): TGTGCCAGCAGCTTCGGGACAGGAGATCAGCCCCAGCATTTT.

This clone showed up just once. For the CDR3, the DNA is TGTGCCAGCAGTCTCCAGGTGGGAGGTCAGCCCCAGCATTTT. Its protein is CASSLQVGGQPQHF. The rearrangement links TRBV27 to TRBJ1-5; no firm D call. Germline CDR1 is MNHEY and CDR2 is SMNVEV (reference sequence). The CDR3 is made up of 14 amino acids. The V end was cut by 5 bases, the J end by 6 bases, with 14 bases between.

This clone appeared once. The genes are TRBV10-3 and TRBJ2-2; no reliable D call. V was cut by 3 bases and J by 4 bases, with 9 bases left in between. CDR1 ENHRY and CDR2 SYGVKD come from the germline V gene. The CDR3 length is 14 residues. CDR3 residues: CAISEGESTGELFF. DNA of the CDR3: TGTGCCATCAGTGAAGGCGAGTCCACCGGGGAGCTGTTTTTT.

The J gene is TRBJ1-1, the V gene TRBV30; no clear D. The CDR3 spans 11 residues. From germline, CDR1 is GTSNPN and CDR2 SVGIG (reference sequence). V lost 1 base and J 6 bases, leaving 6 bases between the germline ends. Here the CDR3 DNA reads TGTGCCTGGAGTGATGAGGCTGAAGCTTTCTTT. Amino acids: CAWSDEAEAFF.

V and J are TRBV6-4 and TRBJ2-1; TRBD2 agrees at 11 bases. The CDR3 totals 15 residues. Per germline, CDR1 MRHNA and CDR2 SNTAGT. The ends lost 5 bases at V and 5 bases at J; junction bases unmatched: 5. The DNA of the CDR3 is TGTGCCAGCAGTAAACTAGCGGGAGATCACAATGAGCAGTTCTTC. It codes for CASSKLAGDHNEQFF.

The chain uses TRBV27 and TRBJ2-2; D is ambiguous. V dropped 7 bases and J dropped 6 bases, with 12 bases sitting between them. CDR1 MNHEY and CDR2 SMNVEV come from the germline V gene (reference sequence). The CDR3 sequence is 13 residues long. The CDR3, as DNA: TGTGCCAGCACCCCCCTACCCCCCGGGGAGCTGTTTTTT. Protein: CASTPLPPGELFF.

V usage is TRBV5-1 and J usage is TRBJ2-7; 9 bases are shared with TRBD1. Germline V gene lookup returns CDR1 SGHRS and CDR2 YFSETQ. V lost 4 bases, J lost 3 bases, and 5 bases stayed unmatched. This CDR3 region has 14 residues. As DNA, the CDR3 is TGCGCCAGCAGCGGCGGGGACAGGGTCTACGAGCAGTACTTC. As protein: CASSGGDRVYEQYF.

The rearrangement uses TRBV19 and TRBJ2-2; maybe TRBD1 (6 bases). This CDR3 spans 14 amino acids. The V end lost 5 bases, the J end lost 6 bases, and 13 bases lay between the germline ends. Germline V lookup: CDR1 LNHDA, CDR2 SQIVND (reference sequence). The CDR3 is CASSLTGKSGELFF. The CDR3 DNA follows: TGTGCCAGTAGTCTTACAGGGAAATCCGGGGAGCTGTTTTTT.

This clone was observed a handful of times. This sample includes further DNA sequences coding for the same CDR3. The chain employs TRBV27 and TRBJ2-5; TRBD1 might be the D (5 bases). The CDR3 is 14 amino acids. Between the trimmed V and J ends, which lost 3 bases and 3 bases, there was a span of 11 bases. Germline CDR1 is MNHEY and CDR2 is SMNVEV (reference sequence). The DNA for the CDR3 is TGTGCCAGCAGTTTGTTGGGGCCGGAAGAGACCCAGTACTTC. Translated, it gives CASSLLGPEETQYF.

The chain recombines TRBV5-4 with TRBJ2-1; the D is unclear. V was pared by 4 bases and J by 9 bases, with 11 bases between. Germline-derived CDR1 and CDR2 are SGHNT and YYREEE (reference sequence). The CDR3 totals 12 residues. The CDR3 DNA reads TGTGCCAGCAGCCCCGGGCTTGGTGAGCAGTTCTTC. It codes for CASSPGLGEQFF.

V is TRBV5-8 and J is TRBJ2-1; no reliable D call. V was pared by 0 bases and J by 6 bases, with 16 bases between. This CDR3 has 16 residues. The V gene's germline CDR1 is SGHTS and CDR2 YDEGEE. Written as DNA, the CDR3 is TGTGCCAGCAGCTTGGCCCGGGCGGAGAGGAGCAATGAGCAGTTCTTC. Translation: CASSLARAERSNEQFF.